Listed here are 24 T cell receptor beta chains from one sample, sequenced in a study of shared clonotypes between healthy human individuals. The table came from immunoSEQ multiplex PCR; TCRdb's copy has only in-frame clones and leaves some out. Here the sample spans more than 1,200,000 clones, about 98.5% being singletons. Sequenced sample: naive CD4+ T cells sorted from blood. Sample subset: CD45RA+ positively selected. Receptor source: a man aged 30 to 45 in good health.

The J gene is TRBJ1-4, the V gene TRBV19; no clear D. From germline, CDR1 is LNHDA and CDR2 SQIVND (reference sequence). CDR3 length equals 13 residues. V was trimmed by 3 bases and J by 8 bases, leaving 10 bases between them. Here the CDR3 reads CASSIATMEKLFF. CDR3 sequence (DNA): TGTGCCAGTAGTATCGCCACAATGGAAAAACTGTTTTTT. The whole variable domain, remainder taken from reference TRBV19 and TRBJ1-4, is DGGITQSPKYLFRKEGQNVTLSCEQNLNHDAMYWYRQDPGQGLRLIYYSQIVNDFQKGDIAEGYSVSREKKESFPLTVTSAQKNPTAFYLCASSIATMEKLFFGSGTQLSVL.

The genes are TRBV7-2 and TRBJ2-7; unclear D gene. Per the germline V gene, CDR1 is SGHTA and CDR2 is FQGNSA. Deletions cut 3 bases from V and 4 bases from J, with 4 bases between. The CDR3 runs to 11 residues. In DNA, the CDR3 is TGTGCCAGCAGCTTCATGTACGAGCAGTACTTC. Its translation is CASSFMYEQYF.

This sequence joins TRBV6-5 and TRBJ1-1; D possibly corresponds to TRBD1 (5 bases). The germline gives CDR1 MNHEY, CDR2 SVGAGI. Deletions cut 6 bases from V and 6 bases from J, with 14 bases between. This CDR3 comprises 13 residues. CDR3 region: CASSRQTRSEAFF. The CDR3 DNA reads as TGTGCCAGCAGCAGACAGACTAGATCTGAAGCTTTCTTT.

CDR3 sequence reads: CASLQGAETQYF. The CDR3 DNA sequence: TGCGCCAGCCTACAGGGGGCGGAAACCCAGTACTTC. This chain joins TRBV10-2 and TRBJ2-5; 9 positions match TRBD1. Germline CDR1 and CDR2: WSHSY and SAAADI. CDR3 size: 12 residues. J was trimmed by 8 bases and V by 8 bases; bases with no gene match: 6.

The chain combines TRBV15 with TRBJ2-1; weak D call: TRBD2 (5 bases). From germline, CDR1 is LNHNV and CDR2 YYDKDF (reference sequence). This CDR3 region has 12 residues. V was cut by 7 bases and J by 13 bases, with 17 bases left in between. CDR3 amino acids: CATTRSRGVQFF. CDR3 nucleotides: TGTGCCACCACTCGGTCACGGGGAGTCCAGTTCTTC.

CDR3 residues: CASSIVGSTDTQYF. CDR3 sequence (DNA): TGTGCCAGTAGTATCGTGGGAAGCACAGATACGCAGTATTTT. This chain links TRBV19 with TRBJ2-3; D is unresolved. The CDR3 runs to 14 residues. V was pared by 3 bases and J by 0 bases, with 7 bases between. Per the germline V gene, CDR1 is LNHDA and CDR2 is SQIVND (reference sequence).

The CDR3 region is CASSPPGSYYEQYF. The CDR3 nucleotides read TGTGCCAGCAGCCCTCCGGGTTCCTACTACGAGCAGTACTTC. The rearrangement uses TRBV28 and TRBJ2-7, with D hard to call. In germline, CDR1 is MDHEN, CDR2 SYDVKM. The CDR3 runs 14 residues. V was pared by 6 bases and J by 3 bases, with 15 bases between.

J is TRBJ1-2 and V is TRBV5-4; tentatively, D is TRBD1 (6 bases). The CDR3 is made up of 15 amino acids. The ends were cut back, 4 bases at V and 0 bases at J, with 13 bases in the middle. The V gene's germline CDR1 is SGHNT and CDR2 YYREEE (reference sequence). CDR3 sequence (DNA): TGTGCCAGCAGCCCACAACAGGGAACTAACTATGGCTACACCTTC. This encodes CASSPQQGTNYGYTF.

V gene TRBV7-9 combines with J gene TRBJ1-2; unclear D gene. The CDR3 covers 12 residues. Deletions cut 5 bases from V and 6 bases from J, with 10 bases between. The germline V gene encodes CDR1 SEHNR and CDR2 FQNEAQ (reference sequence). The CDR3 loop is CASSPRMHGYTF. CDR3 nucleotides: TGTGCCAGCAGCCCCCGTATGCATGGCTACACCTTC.

The rearrangement joins TRBV18 to TRBJ2-6, with 15 nucleotides matching TRBD2. The trim removed 6 bases at V and 0 bases at J, leaving 6 bases unmatched. Germline assignment: CDR1 KGHSH and CDR2 LQKENI. The CDR3 has 19 residues. CDR3 sequence (DNA): TGTGCCAGCTCCGGAACGGGACTAGCGGGAGGCTCTGGGGCCAACGTCCTGACTTTC. This codes for CASSGTGLAGGSGANVLTF.

The chain joins TRBV28 to TRBJ2-7; 7 positions agree with TRBD1. The CDR3 consists of 13 residues. Germline CDR1 and CDR2: MDHEN and SYDVKM. J lost 7 bases, V lost 6 bases, and 9 bases had no gene match. CDR3 loop: CASSAFLRGEQYF. In nucleotides, the CDR3 is TGTGCCAGCAGCGCGTTCCTCAGGGGGGAGCAGTACTTC.

Concerning this clone itself: Other DNA sequences in the sample encode the same CDR3. The chain joins TRBV14 to TRBJ1-5; the D is unclear. V was cut by 1 base and J by 6 bases, with 7 bases left in between. The CDR3 is made up of 13 amino acids. CDR1 and CDR2 (germline): SGHDN, FVKESK. The CDR3 loop reads CASSQGVSQPQHF. The CDR3 DNA follows: TGTGCCAGCAGCCAAGGGGTGAGTCAGCCCCAGCATTTT. Together with reference TRBV14 and TRBJ1-5, the CDR3 gives the full variable domain: EAGVTQFPSHSVIEKGQTVTLRCDPISGHDNLYWYRRVMGKEIKFLLHFVKESKQDESGMPNNRFLAERTGGTYSTLKVQPAELEDSGVYFCASSQGVSQPQHFGDGTRLSIL.

The chain uses TRBV28 and TRBJ2-4, with 10 bases fitting TRBD1. CDR3 length: 13 residues. Per germline, CDR1 MDHEN and CDR2 SYDVKM. V was pared by 5 bases and J by 8 bases, with 3 bases of the junction left unmatched. The CDR3 protein is CASSPGQGYIQYF. CDR3 bases: TGTGCCAGCAGTCCGGGACAGGGGTACATTCAGTACTTC.

The rearrangement links TRBV18 to TRBJ1-5, with TRBD1 matching 10 bases. V lost 3 bases, J lost 4 bases, and 3 bases stayed unmatched. The CDR3 is made up of 15 amino acids. From germline, CDR1 is KGHSH and CDR2 LQKENI. The DNA of the CDR3 is TGTGCCAGCTCACCGGGACAGGGGATGAATCAGCCCCAGCATTTT. Translated: CASSPGQGMNQPQHF. Full variable domain (rest looked up from reference TRBV18 and TRBJ1-5): NAGVMQNPRHLVRRRGQEARLRCSPMKGHSHVYWYRQLPEEGLKFMVYLQKENIIDESGMPKERFSAEFPKEGPSILRIQQVVRGDSAAYFCASSPGQGMNQPQHFGDGTRLSIL.

The V and J genes are TRBV28 and TRBJ1-2; tentative D call: TRBD1 (5 bases). The CDR3 is 14 residues long. Germline lookup yields CDR1 MDHEN and CDR2 SYDVKM. The V end lost 10 bases, the J end lost 7 bases, and 22 bases lay between the germline ends. CDR3 loop: CAISGAGAMGGYTF. The DNA of the CDR3 is TGTGCCATCTCCGGGGCAGGAGCGATGGGTGGCTACACCTTC.

On this clone itself: Other nucleotide sequences from this sample produce the same CDR3. The J gene is TRBJ2-7, the V gene TRBV7-9, with D hard to call. V lost 5 bases and J lost 2, with 4 bases in between. This CDR3 spans 11 amino acids. In germline, CDR1 is SEHNR, CDR2 FQNEAQ (reference sequence). Written as DNA, the CDR3 is TGTGCCAGCAGCCCTGCCTACGAGCAGTACTTC. Translated, it gives CASSPAYEQYF.

The chain recombines TRBV28 with TRBJ1-2; perhaps TRBD1 as D (5 bases). V lost 7 bases and J 7 bases, leaving 16 bases between the germline ends. Germline CDR1 is MDHEN and CDR2 is SYDVKM. CDR3 length: 13 amino acids. CDR3 sequence reads: CASINQGIGGYTF. CDR3 DNA: TGTGCCAGCATCAATCAGGGAATTGGTGGCTACACCTTC.

This chain uses TRBV6-5 with TRBJ2-1; D gene unclear. Germline values: CDR1 MNHEY, CDR2 SVGAGI. This CDR3 is built from 16 residues. V dropped 2 bases and J dropped 6 bases, with 17 bases sitting between them. Written as DNA, the CDR3 is TGTGCCAGCAGTTACCCTACCCCCCACGGGTTCAATGAGCAGTTCTTC. As protein: CASSYPTPHGFNEQFF.

The V call is TRBV5-1, the J call TRBJ1-4; maybe TRBD1 (5 bases). CDR1 is SGHRS, CDR2 YFSETQ, per germline. V was trimmed by 2 bases and J by 7 bases, leaving 15 bases between them. The CDR3 length is 15 residues. The CDR3 spells CASSLSGTQGEKLFF. The CDR3 DNA follows: TGCGCCAGCAGCTTATCCGGGACCCAGGGTGAAAAACTGTTTTTT.

This chain connects TRBV5-1 to TRBJ2-1, with D perhaps matching TRBD1 or TRBD2 (5 bases each). Trimming removed 4 bases from V and 5 bases from J, with 13 bases in between. CDR1 and CDR2 (germline): SGHRS, YFSETQ. This CDR3 is built from 14 residues. CDR3 sequence: CASSLGRSDNEQFF. DNA for the CDR3: TGCGCCAGCAGCCTGGGACGGTCCGACAATGAGCAGTTCTTC.

The CDR3 coding sequence is TGTGCCACTCGGCGGAGCACAGATACGCAGTATTTT. It codes for CATRRSTDTQYF. The genes are TRBV19 and TRBJ2-3; D is ambiguous. The germline CDR1 and CDR2 sequences are LNHDA and SQIVND (reference sequence). Trimming stripped 10 bases from V and 0 bases from J, with 8 bases between. The CDR3 is 12 residues long.

This clone is a singleton in its sample. This chain joins TRBV25-1 and TRBJ1-1; D is ambiguous. Trimming shortened V by 8 bases and J by 5 bases, and 12 bases separated the two germline ends. CDR1 is MGHDK, CDR2 SYGVNS, per germline. The CDR3 extends over 12 amino acids. Written as DNA, the CDR3 is TGTGCCAGCGCGACACGTGGGACTGAAGCTTTCTTT. The encoded protein is CASATRGTEAFF.

This clone showed up just once. This chain links TRBV21-1 with TRBJ2-7; the D segment call TRBD1 is taken from the table without a DNA check. TRBV21-1 is annotated as a pseudogene. The CDR3 is made up of 15 amino acids. For the CDR3, the DNA is TGTGCCAGCAGCTCCCTGGGGGGACAGGGGGACGAGCAGTACTTC. This translates into CASSSLGGQGDEQYF.

The V call is TRBV12-2, the J call TRBJ2-3; TRBD2, the table's D call, lacks a check against the DNA. TRBV12-2 is a pseudogene segment. The CDR3 covers 16 residues. This CDR3 is CASRFEDRGVGDTQYF. The CDR3 DNA follows: TGTGCAAGTCGCTTTGAAGACCGGGGAGTAGGGGATACGCAGTATTTT.